The sequence of this T cell receptor (beta chain) was determined in a study of blood T cell repertoires in COVID-19. At the level of the study: PBMCs, B-cell-depleted T cells, or T cells were the source of the cDNA or gDNA that made up the material.

CDR3 length: 13 residues. Germline V gives CDR1 MNHEY, CDR2 SVGAGI. Trimming cost V 4 bases and J 6 bases; bases outside gene matches: 4. As originally analysed: Reference gene primer amplification gave nucleated cell count estimates. TCRdb's table, derived via immunoSEQ multiplex PCR, lists solely in-frame clones and lacks some. The V and J calls and clone size were taken over from that table, and D and trimming were inferred from the DNA. The sample carries 100,000 to 150,000 clones, around four fifths recorded once. The source material was peripheral blood. The V and J genes are TRBV6-5 and TRBJ1-2; 8 bases match TRBD1. This TCR derives from a man in his fifties or sixties with acute or convalescent COVID-19. The CDR3 reads CASSSDRANGYTF. The DNA of the CDR3 is TGTGCCAGCAGTTCGGACAGGGCAAATGGCTACACCTTC.